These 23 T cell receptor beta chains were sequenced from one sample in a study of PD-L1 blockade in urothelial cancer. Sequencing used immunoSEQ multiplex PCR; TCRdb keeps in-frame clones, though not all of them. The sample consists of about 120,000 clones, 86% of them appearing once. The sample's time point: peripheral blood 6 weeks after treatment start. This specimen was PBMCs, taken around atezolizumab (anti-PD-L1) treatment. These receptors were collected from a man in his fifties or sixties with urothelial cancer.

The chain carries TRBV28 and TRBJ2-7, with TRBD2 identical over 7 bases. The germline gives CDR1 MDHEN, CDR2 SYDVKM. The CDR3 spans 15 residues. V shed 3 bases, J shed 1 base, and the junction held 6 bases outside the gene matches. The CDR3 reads CASSFRGLRSYEQYF. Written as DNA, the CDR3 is TGTGCCAGCAGTTTTCGGGGACTAAGGTCCTACGAGCAGTACTTC.

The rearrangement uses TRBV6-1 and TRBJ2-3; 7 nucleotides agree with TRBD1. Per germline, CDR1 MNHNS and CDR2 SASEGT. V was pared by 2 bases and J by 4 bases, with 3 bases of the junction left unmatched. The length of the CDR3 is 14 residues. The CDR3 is CASSESTGADTQYF. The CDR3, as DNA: TGTGCCAGCAGTGAATCCACAGGGGCAGATACGCAGTATTTT.

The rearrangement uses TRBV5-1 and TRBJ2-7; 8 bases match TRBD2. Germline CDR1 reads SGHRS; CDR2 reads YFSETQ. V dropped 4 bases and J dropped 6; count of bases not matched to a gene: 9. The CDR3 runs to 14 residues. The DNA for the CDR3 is TGCGCCAGCAGCCCCAGCGGGAGCTTGCTCGAGCAGTACTTC. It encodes CASSPSGSLLEQYF.

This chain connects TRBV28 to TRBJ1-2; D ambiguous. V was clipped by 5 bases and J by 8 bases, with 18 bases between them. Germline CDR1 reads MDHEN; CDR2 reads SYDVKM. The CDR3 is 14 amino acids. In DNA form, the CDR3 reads TGTGCCAGCAGTCCACTCAGACCCAGCGGGGGCTACACCTTC. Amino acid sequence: CASSPLRPSGGYTF.

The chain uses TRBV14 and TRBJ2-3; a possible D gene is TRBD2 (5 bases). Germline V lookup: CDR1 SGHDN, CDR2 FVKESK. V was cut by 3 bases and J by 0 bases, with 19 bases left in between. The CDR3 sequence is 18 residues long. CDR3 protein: CASSHPGSADASTDTQYF. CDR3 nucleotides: TGTGCCAGCAGCCATCCGGGGAGCGCCGACGCTAGCACAGATACGCAGTATTTT.

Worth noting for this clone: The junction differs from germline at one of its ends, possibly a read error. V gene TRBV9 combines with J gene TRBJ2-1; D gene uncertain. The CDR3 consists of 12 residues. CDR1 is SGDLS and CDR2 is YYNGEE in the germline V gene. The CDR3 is CASSVNYDPPLF. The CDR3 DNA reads TGTGCCAGCAGCGTAAACTACGACCCTCCGCTCTTC.

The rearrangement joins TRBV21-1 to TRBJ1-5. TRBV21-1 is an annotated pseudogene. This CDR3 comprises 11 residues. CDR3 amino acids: CASSLAGRVHF. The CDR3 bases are TGTGCCAGCAGCTTGGCAGGGAGGGTGCATTTT.

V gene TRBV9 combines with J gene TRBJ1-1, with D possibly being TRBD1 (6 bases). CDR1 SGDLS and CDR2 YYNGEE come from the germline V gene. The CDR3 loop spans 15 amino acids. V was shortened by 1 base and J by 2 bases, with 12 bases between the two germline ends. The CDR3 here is CASSVLRGANTEAFF. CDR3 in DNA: TGTGCCAGCAGCGTATTACGGGGGGCAAACACTGAAGCTTTCTTT.

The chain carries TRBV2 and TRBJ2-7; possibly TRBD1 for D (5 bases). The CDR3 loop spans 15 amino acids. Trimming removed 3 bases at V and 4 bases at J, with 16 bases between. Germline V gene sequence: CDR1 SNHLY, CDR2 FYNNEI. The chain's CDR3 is CASSETSGALYEQYF. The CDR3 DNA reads TGTGCCAGCAGTGAGACGTCTGGGGCCTTATACGAGCAGTACTTC.

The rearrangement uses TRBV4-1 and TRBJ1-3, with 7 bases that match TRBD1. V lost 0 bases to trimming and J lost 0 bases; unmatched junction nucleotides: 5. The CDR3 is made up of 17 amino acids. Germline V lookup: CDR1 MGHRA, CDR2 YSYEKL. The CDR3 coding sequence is TGCGCCAGCAGCCAAGAACCCCGGGACAGCTCTGGAAACACCATATATTTT. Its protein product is CASSQEPRDSSGNTIYF.

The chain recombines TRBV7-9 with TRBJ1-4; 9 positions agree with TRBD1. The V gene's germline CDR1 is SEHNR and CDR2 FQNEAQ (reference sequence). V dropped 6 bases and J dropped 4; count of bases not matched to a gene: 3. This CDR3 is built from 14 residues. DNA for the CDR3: TGTGCCAGCAGGGGGACAGGGCATAATGAAAAACTGTTTTTT. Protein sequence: CASRGTGHNEKLFF.

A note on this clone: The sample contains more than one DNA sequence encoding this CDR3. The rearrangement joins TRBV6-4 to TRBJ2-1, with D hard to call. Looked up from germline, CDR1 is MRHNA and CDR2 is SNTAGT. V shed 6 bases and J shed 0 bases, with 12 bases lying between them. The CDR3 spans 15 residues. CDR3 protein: CASSRGSSSYNEQFF. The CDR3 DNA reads TGTGCCAGCAGCCGCGGATCCTCCTCCTACAATGAGCAGTTCTTC.

CDR3 in DNA: TGTGCCAGCACCGCGAAGGGACAGGGATATTCACCCCTCCACTTT. This codes for CASTAKGQGYSPLHF. The V gene is TRBV28, the J gene TRBJ1-6; 9 bases match TRBD1. The germline gives CDR1 MDHEN, CDR2 SYDVKM. The CDR3 extends over 15 amino acids. Trimming took 7 bases from V and 8 from J; bases not matched to a gene: 9.

The CDR3, as DNA: TGCAGCGTTTTACAGGGTCGGATTAATGGCTACACCTTC. Residues: CSVLQGRINGYTF. V and J are TRBV29-1 and TRBJ1-2; D perhaps matches TRBD1 (6 bases). Trimming shortened V by 5 bases and J by 6 bases, and 16 bases separated the two germline ends. The CDR3 runs to 13 residues. CDR1 is SQVTM and CDR2 is ANQGSEA in the germline V gene. The full variable domain, with the rest looked up from reference TRBV29-1 and TRBJ1-2, is SAVISQKPSRDICQRGTSLTIQCQVDSQVTMMFWYRQQPGQSLTLIATANQGSEATYESGFVIDKFPISRPNLTFSTLTVSNMSPEDSSIYLCSVLQGRINGYTFGSGTRLTVV.

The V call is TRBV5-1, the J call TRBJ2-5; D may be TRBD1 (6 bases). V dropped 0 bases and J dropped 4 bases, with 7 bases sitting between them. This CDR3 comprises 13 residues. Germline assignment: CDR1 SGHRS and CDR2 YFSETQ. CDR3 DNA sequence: TGCGCCAGCAGCTTGGGGACAGCAGAGACCCAGTACTTC. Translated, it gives CASSLGTAETQYF. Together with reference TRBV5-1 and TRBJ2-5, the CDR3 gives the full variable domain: KAGVTQTPRYLIKTRGQQVTLSCSPISGHRSVSWYQQTPGQGLQFLFEYFSETQRNKGNFPGRFSGRQFSNSRSEMNVSTLELGDSALYLCASSLGTAETQYFGPGTRLLVL.

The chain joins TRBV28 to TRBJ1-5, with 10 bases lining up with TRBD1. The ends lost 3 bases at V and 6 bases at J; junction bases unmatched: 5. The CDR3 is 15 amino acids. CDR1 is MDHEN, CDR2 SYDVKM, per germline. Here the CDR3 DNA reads TGTGCCAGCAGTTTTGGGACAGGGGTATCTCAGCCCCAGCATTTT. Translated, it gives CASSFGTGVSQPQHF.

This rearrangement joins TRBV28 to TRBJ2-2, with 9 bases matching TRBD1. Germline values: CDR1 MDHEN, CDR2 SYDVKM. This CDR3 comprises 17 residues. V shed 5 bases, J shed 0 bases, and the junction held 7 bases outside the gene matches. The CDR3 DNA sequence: TGTGCCAGCAGTCTAACTACAGGGGGCGCGAACACCGGGGAGCTGTTTTTT. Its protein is CASSLTTGGANTGELFF.

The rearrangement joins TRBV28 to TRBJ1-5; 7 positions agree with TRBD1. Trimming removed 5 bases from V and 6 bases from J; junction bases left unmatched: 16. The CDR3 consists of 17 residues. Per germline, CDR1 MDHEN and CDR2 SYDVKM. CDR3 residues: CASSPSSIDRDRQPQHF. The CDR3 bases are TGTGCCAGCAGTCCCTCGTCGATCGACAGGGATCGTCAGCCCCAGCATTTT.

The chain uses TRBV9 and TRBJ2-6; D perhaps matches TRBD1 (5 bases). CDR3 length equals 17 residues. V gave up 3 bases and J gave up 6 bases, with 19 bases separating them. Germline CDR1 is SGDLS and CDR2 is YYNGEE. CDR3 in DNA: TGTGCCAGCAGCGCGTACACCGACAGTCGAACGGCCAACGTCCTGACTTTC. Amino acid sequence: CASSAYTDSRTANVLTF.

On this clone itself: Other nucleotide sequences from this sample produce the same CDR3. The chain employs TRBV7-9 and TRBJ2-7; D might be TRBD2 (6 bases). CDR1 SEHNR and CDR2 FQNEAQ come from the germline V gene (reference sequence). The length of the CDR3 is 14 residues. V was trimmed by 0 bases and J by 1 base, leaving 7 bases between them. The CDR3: CASSLASGSYEQYF. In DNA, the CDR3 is TGTGCCAGCAGCTTAGCTAGCGGATCCTACGAGCAGTACTTC.

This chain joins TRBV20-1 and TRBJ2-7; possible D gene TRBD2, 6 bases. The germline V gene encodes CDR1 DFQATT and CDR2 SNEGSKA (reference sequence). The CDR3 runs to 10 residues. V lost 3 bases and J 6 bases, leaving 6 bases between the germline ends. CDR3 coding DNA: TGCAGTGCTAGCGGGGGCGAGCAGTACTTC. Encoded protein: CSASGGEQYF.

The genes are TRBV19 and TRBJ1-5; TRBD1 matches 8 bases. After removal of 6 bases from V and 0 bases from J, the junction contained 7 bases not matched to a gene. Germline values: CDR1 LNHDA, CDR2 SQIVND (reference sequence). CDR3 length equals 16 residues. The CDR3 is CASSYGQGNSNQPQHF. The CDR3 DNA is TGTGCCAGTAGCTACGGACAGGGCAATAGCAATCAGCCCCAGCATTTT.

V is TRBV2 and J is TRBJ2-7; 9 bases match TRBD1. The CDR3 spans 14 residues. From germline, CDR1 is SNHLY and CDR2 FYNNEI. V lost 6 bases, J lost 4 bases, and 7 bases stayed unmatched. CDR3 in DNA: TGTGCCAGCAGCGCCGGGACAGGGTCTTACGAGCAGTACTTC. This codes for CASSAGTGSYEQYF.